The rows below give T cell receptor beta chains drawn from one sample of a study of CD8+ T cells in alopecia areata. Profiling relied on immunoSEQ multiplex PCR, and the TCRdb table lists in-frame clones only, not all of them. In the table there are some 170,000 clones, about 67% of which are singletons. The source material was CD8+ T cells sorted from blood, sampled at week 0. The receptors were sampled from a human donor with alopecia areata. CDR3s leave out the opening cysteine and the closing phenylalanine or tryptophan. Not all rows give a size; the values are once, few, many and, for expanded clones, a class.

j_gene	v_gene	abundance	CDR3aa
TRBJ2-7	TRBV7-9	-	ASSLLAGTSSYEQY
TRBJ2-4	TRBV15	few	ATSRDPSEWGNIQY
TRBJ2-2	TRBV2	-	ASIATGVSGELF
TRBJ2-7	TRBV5-1	-	ASSLTPSYEQY
TRBJ1-2	TRBV7-9	few	ASSVGDKVHNYGYT
TRBJ2-7	TRBV29-1	-	SVEGESYEQY
TRBJ2-3	TRBV6-1	few	ASSSIAGAGDTQY
TRBJ1-1	TRBV30	-	AWGADNTEAF
TRBJ2-2	TRBV5-5	-	ASSLGRTGGTGELF
TRBJ2-1	TRBV5-1	once	ASSGLGDSSYNEQF
TRBJ2-7	TRBV9	few	ASRTPGRSYEQY
TRBJ2-4	TRBV30	-	AWSQTPPFVDIQY
TRBJ2-3	TRBV4-1	once	ASSQTSGEDTQY